This T cell receptor (beta chain) was sequenced in a study of response to subunit inactivated influenza vaccine. TCRdb recomputed calls from the RT-PCR reads with MiXCR, one row per CDR3 protein. The repertoire has about 580,000 distinct CDR3 sequences, around 15% of them found once; the top ten carry around 10%. The material sequenced was PBMCs from blood, taken roughly 13 days after vaccination. The TCR originated in a man between 45 and 60 years old who received an inactivated influenza vaccine.

The CDR3 loop is CAGGDRAREKLFF. In nucleotides, the CDR3 is TGTGCCGGCGGAGACAGGGCCAGGGAAAAACTGTTTTTT. This chain links TRBV6-1 with TRBJ1-4; TRBD1 matches at 7 bases. Losses at the gene ends were 11 bases for V and 8 bases for J; bases not matched to a gene: 11. From germline, CDR1 is MNHNS and CDR2 SASEGT. This CDR3 has 13 residues.